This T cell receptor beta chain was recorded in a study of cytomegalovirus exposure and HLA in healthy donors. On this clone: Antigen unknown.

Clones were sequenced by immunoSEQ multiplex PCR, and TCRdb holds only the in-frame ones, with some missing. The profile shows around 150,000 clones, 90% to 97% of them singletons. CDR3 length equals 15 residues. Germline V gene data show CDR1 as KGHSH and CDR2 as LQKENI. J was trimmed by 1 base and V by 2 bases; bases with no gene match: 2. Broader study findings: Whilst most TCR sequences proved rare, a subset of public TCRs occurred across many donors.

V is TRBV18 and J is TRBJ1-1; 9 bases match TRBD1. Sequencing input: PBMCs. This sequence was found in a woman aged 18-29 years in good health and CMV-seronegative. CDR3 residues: CASSPGTGRNTEAFF. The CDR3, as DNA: TGTGCCAGCTCACCAGGGACAGGGCGGAACACTGAAGCTTTCTTT. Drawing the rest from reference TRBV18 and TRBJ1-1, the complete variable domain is NAGVMQNPRHLVRRRGQEARLRCSPMKGHSHVYWYRQLPEEGLKFMVYLQKENIIDESGMPKERFSAEFPKEGPSILRIQQVVRGDSAAYFCASSPGTGRNTEAFFGQGTRLTVV.